The next 8 T cell receptor beta chains were all read from a single sample in a study of blood T cell repertoires in COVID-19. Only in-frame clones appear in the TCRdb table, and some are missing; sequencing was by immunoSEQ multiplex PCR. Of about 140,000 clones listed, approximately 85% are singletons. The sequencing input was peripheral blood. The receptors here all came from a woman aged 80 or older with acute or convalescent COVID-19.

The rearrangement joins TRBV4-1 to TRBJ2-5; 8 bases are shared with TRBD2. After removal of 4 bases from V and 5 bases from J, the junction contained 9 bases not matched to a gene. Germline V lookup: CDR1 MGHRA, CDR2 YSYEKL. The CDR3 length is 15 residues. The CDR3 nucleotides read TGCGCCAGCAGCCCGACCCGGGGGGGGGCGGAGACCCAGTACTTC. Its translation is CASSPTRGGAETQYF.

This sequence joins TRBV11-2 and TRBJ2-5, with 9 positions matching TRBD2. CDR1 is SGHAT, CDR2 FQNNGV, per germline. J lost 5 bases, V lost 6 bases, and 13 bases had no gene match. CDR3 length: 16 amino acids. The CDR3 DNA follows: TGTGCCAGCAGTTCAAGGGAGGGACTAGCAGGGGAGACCCAGTACTTC. Translated: CASSSREGLAGETQYF.

CDR3 in DNA: TGTGCCACCAGCGGGGAATCCGGGACAGGGGACTATGGCTACACCTTC. Its protein is CATSGESGTGDYGYTF. The V and J genes are TRBV15 and TRBJ1-2; 10 nucleotides agree with TRBD1. The CDR3 extends over 16 amino acids. The germline V gene encodes CDR1 LNHNV and CDR2 YYDKDF (reference sequence). V lost 5 bases and J lost 3; bases outside the gene matches: 9.

This clone was counted once. This chain uses TRBV5-4 with TRBJ2-5; 9 nucleotides match TRBD1. With V trimmed by 2 bases and J by 5 bases, 7 bases remained unmatched. The CDR3 runs to 15 residues. CDR1 is SGHNT, CDR2 YYREEE, per germline (reference sequence). The CDR3 sequence: CASSLRTGVKETQYF. Here the CDR3 DNA reads TGTGCCAGCAGCTTACGGACAGGGGTCAAGGAGACCCAGTACTTC.

V gene TRBV27 combines with J gene TRBJ2-5; 7 bases agree with TRBD1. Germline V lookup: CDR1 MNHEY, CDR2 SMNVEV (reference sequence). V dropped 6 bases and J dropped 5; count of bases not matched to a gene: 6. The CDR3 sequence is 13 residues long. The CDR3 protein is CASSPGGLETQYF. CDR3 sequence (DNA): TGTGCCAGCAGCCCAGGGGGTTTGGAGACCCAGTACTTC.

The gene calls are TRBV18 and TRBJ1-1; 8 positions agree with TRBD1. The CDR3 covers 11 residues. Germline trimming cut 5 bases from V and 11 bases from J; bases unmatched to any gene: 4. Germline CDR1 reads KGHSH; CDR2 reads LQKENI. The CDR3 nucleotides read TGTGCCAGCTCATCGGACAGGGAGGCTTTCTTT. It specifies CASSSDREAFF.

The V call is TRBV7-6, the J call TRBJ1-4; TRBD1 matches 7 bases. The germline V gene encodes CDR1 SGHVS and CDR2 FNYEAQ. The V and J ends lost 5 bases and 4 bases, in that order; junction bases with no gene match: 7. The CDR3 loop spans 15 amino acids. CDR3 DNA: TGTGCCAGCAGCCCACGGACAGGTTTTAATGAAAAACTGTTTTTT. It translates to CASSPRTGFNEKLFF.

By sample fraction, this clone is large. In DNA, the CDR3 is TGTGCCAGCAGTTTAGCGGGGCCCAGGACAGATACGCAGTATTTT. This gives the protein CASSLAGPRTDTQYF. The chain links TRBV28 to TRBJ2-3; the D gene is possibly TRBD2 (6 bases). V lost 2 bases, J lost 3 bases, and 12 bases lay in between. CDR1 MDHEN and CDR2 SYDVKM come from the germline V gene. The CDR3 covers 15 residues.